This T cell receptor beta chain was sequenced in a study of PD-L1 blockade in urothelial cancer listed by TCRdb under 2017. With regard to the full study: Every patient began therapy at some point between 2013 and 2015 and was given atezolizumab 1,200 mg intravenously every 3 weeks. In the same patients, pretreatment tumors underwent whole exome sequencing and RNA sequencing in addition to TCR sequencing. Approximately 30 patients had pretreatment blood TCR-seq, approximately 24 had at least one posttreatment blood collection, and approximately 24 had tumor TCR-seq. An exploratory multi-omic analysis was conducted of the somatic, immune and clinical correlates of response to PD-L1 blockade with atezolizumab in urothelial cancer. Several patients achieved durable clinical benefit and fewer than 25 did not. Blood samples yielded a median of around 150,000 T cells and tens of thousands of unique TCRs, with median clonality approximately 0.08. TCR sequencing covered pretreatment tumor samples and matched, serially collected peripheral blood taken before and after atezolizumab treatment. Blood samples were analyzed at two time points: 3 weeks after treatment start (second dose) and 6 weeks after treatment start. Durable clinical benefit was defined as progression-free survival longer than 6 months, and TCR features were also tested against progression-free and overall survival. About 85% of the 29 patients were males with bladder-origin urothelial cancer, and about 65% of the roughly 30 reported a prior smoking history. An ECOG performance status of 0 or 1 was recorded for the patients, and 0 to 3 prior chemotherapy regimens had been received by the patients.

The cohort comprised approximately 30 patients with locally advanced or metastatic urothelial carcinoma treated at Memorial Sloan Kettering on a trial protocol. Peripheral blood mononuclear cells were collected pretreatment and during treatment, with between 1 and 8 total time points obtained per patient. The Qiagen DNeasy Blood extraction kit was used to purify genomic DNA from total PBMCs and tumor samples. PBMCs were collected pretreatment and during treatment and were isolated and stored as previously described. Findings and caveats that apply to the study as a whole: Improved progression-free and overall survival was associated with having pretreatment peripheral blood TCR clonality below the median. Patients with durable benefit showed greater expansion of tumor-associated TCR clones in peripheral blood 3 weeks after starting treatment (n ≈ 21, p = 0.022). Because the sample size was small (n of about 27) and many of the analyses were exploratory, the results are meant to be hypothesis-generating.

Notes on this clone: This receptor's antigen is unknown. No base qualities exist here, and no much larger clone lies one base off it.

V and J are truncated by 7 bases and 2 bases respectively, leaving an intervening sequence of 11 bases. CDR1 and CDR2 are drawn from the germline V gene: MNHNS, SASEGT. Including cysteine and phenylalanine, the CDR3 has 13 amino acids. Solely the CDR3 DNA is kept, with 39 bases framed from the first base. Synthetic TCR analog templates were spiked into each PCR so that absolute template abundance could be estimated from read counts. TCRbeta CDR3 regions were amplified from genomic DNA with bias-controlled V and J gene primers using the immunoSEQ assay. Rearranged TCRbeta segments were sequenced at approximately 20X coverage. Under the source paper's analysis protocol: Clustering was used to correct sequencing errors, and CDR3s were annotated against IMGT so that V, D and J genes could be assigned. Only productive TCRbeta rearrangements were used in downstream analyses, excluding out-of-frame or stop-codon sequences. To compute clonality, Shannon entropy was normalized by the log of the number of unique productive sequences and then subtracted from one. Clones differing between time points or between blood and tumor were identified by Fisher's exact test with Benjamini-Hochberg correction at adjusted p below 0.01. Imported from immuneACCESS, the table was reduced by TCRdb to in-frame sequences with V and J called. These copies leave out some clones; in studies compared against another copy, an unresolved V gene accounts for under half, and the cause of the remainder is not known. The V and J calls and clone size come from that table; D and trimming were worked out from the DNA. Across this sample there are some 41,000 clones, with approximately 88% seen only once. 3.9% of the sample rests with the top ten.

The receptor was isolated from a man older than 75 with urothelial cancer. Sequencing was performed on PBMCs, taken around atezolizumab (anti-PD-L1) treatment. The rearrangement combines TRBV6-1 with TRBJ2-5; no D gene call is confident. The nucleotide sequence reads TGTGCCAGCATGGGCAGTCCACAAGAGACCCAGTACTTC. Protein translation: CASMGSPQETQYF.